This T cell receptor (beta chain) stems from a study of Graves' ophthalmopathy and Graves' hyperthyroidism (dated by TCRdb to 2017 to 2018). Notes on the research overall: Peripheral blood was collected at initial diagnosis, before any treatment. To tell Graves' ophthalmopathy apart from Graves' hyperthyroidism, and to predict which patients would progress to ophthalmopathy, the study relied on TCR beta repertoire signatures. In total, 135 blood samples were TCR-sequenced: under 45 ophthalmopathy, over 70 hyperthyroidism and approximately 17 hyperthyroidism-to-ophthalmopathy patients. To explore V-J signatures that distinguish ophthalmopathy from hyperthyroidism, a discovery set of under 110 patients was enrolled, made up of around 44 with ophthalmopathy and roughly 57 with stable hyperthyroidism. An independent validation cohort comprised 18 hyperthyroidism patients and around 16 patients who later progressed from hyperthyroidism to ophthalmopathy. T-cell repertoires of thyroid tissue and blood were compared in more than five hyperthyroidism patients. After sampling, hyperthyroidism patients received methimazole starting at 30 mg daily, and ophthalmopathy patients received high-dose intravenous methylprednisolone. The 75 to 100 discovery patients were randomly split 7:3 into training and test sets. Study-wide findings and limitations: In validation, the model predicted ophthalmopathy progression with about 71% sensitivity and approximately 78% specificity; roughly 11 predicted patients were CT-confirmed with GO in a median of 6.5 months. In cross-validation, the 13-signature model distinguished ophthalmopathy from stable hyperthyroidism with around 90% sensitivity and 81.08% specificity, while in the test set the corresponding values were about 79% and 69%. Sample size was not predetermined statistically, and investigators were not blinded to group allocation. Most of the expanded thyroid clonotypes with a frequency above 0.001 were also detected in blood, and it was suggested that the thyroid immune response may be reflected by blood repertoires.

Patients with ophthalmopathy had moderately to severely active disease, with a Clinical Activity Score of 3 or more, a NOSPECS grade of 4 or more, and a disease duration of less than 3 months. Patients with other autoimmune diseases, uncontrolled infections, pregnancy or lactation were excluded from the study. Diagnosis relied on clinical symptoms, serum thyroxine, TRAb, thyroid ultrasound and orbital computed tomography. Using Ficoll-Paque density gradient centrifugation, PBMCs were isolated from 9.5 to 10 ml of fresh peripheral blood. Total RNA was extracted with Trizol reagent and quality-checked on an Agilent 2100 Bioanalyzer. On this clonotype itself: Its cognate antigen has yet to be identified. Base qualities were left out, and no much larger clone turns up one base away.

For repertoire sequencing, TCR beta CDR3 regions were amplified from RNA transcripts. A first-round RT-PCR used HTBI primers with the Qiagen OneStep RT-PCR kit, followed by a second-round multiplex PCR, size selection and purification. Libraries were sequenced paired-end with 100 bp reads on an Illumina HiSeq2000. The published analysis was carried out like this. SOAPnuke was used for read processing, and reads with adapters, uncalled bases, a mean Phred below 15, or no exact constant-primer or identifier match were discarded. COPE v1.2.5 was used to merge the high-quality paired reads. Each unique nucleotide sequence was treated as a clonotype, and MiTCR v1.1 was used to align the clonotypes to the IMGT TRB V, D and J references. The analysis was limited to V-J combinations with a frequency above 0.0001, which together covered 98% to 99.2% of repertoires. For each V-J combination, a TCR clonal expansion and chaos score was defined as the ratio of F50 clonal expansion to chaos observed in the TCRdist matrix. Welch's t-statistics and random forest were used to reduce the features to approximately 13 V-J combinations, which were then used as input to a naive Bayes classifier. The Morisita-Horn index was used to measure how similar the thyroid and blood repertoires were. TCRdb applied fastp at Q25 and MiXCR to the public reads, then kept only in-frame beta chains. When rows share a CDR3 protein, they turn into one entry using the most common DNA and genes. These V and J calls are TCRdb output, not the study's own analysis. The sample table records some 520,000 distinct CDR3 sequences; approximately 14% of these occur just once. Jointly, the top ten make up about 9.4% of the sample.

V loses 6 bases, J loses 2 bases, and the germline ends lie 14 bases apart. The CDR3 spans 14 residues, from the cysteine through the phenylalanine. The CDR3 DNA has 42 bases and is translated from base 1. For CDR1 and CDR2, the germline V gene lists MNHNS and SASEGT. This sequence uses TRBV6-1 and TRBJ2-7; possibly the D gene is TRBD2, per 5 matching bases. The sequence derives from a woman between 25 and 40 years old with Graves' ophthalmopathy. Donor details come from another sample of the same person, matched by shared clones. The sequencing sample was made of blood. The bases read TGTGCCAGCAGGGACTTAATAGGGACCTACGAGCAGTACTTC. It is translated as CASRDLIGTYEQYF.